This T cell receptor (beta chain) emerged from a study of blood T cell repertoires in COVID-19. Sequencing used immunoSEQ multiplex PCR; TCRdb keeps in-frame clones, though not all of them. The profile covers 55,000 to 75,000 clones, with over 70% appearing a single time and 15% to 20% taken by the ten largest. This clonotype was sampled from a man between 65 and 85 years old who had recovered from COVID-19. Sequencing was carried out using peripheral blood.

As DNA, the CDR3 is TGTGCCAGCAGCTTAGCGGCGCTTCAGGGCATCCTGTACTTC. Its translation: CASSLAALQGILYF. This sequence joins TRBV7-9 and TRBJ2-7; tentative D call: TRBD1 (5 bases). V was pared by 0 bases and J by 12 bases, with 18 bases between. The CDR3 runs to 14 residues. CDR1 is SEHNR, CDR2 FQNEAQ, per germline (reference sequence).